One and the same sample provided the 31 T cell receptor beta chains below, sequenced in a study of identical twins. TCRdb fed the 5' RACE reads into MiXCR, producing one record per CDR3 protein. The top ten hold roughly 0.3% of the sample, which has roughly 1,500,000 distinct CDR3 sequences, about 32% seen once. Sequencing input: cord blood. These receptors were obtained from a newborn girl in good health.

This rearrangement joins TRBV20-1 to TRBJ2-3, with 9 positions matching TRBD2. The CDR3 spans 15 residues. V dropped 8 bases and J dropped 0; count of bases not matched to a gene: 9. In germline, CDR1 is DFQATT, CDR2 SNEGSKA (reference sequence). CDR3 in DNA: TGCAGTTCTATTAGGAGCGGGGGGAGCACAGATACGCAGTATTTT. Translating gives CSSIRSGGSTDTQYF.

The chain combines TRBV25-1 with TRBJ1-1; D is unclear. The CDR3 totals 13 residues. Trimming removed 3 bases at V and 6 bases at J, with 11 bases between. Germline V gives CDR1 MGHDK, CDR2 SYGVNS. The CDR3 loop reads CASSDSIRAEAFF. The CDR3 DNA sequence: TGTGCCAGCAGTGACAGCATTCGAGCTGAAGCTTTCTTT.

The chain couples TRBV24-1 to TRBJ2-7, with 8 bases aligning to TRBD2. V trimming: 2 bases; J trimming: 7 bases; junction bases outside the gene matches: 15. CDR3 size: 17 residues. Germline CDR1 KGHDR, CDR2 SFDVKD. The CDR3 nucleotides read TGTGCCACCAGTGATTCCACCGGGACTAGAAGGGTAAATGAGCAGTACTTC. Translated: CATSDSTGTRRVNEQYF.

The chain links TRBV10-1 to TRBJ2-3; 9 nucleotides agree with TRBD2. V lost 3 bases and J lost 4; bases outside the gene matches: 5. The germline gives CDR1 WNHNN, CDR2 SYGVQD (reference sequence). This CDR3 is built from 15 residues. CDR3 sequence (DNA): TGCGCCAGCAGTGACGGAGCGGGGGGCCCAGATACGCAGTATTTT. Translation: CASSDGAGGPDTQYF.

This clonotype turned up a few times. J is TRBJ2-1 and V is TRBV2; no clear D gene. The CDR3 length is 19 residues. V lost 8 bases and J lost 0, with 26 bases in between. Germline values: CDR1 SNHLY, CDR2 FYNNEI. CDR3 sequence reads: CASRRTGSKLLSSYNEQFF. Written as DNA, the CDR3 is TGTGCCAGCCGTCGCACCGGGTCCAAACTGCTTAGCTCCTACAATGAGCAGTTCTTC.

The chain is built from TRBV5-1 and TRBJ1-1; 8 bases agree with TRBD1. From germline, CDR1 is SGHRS and CDR2 YFSETQ. The CDR3 sequence is 16 residues long. The V and J ends lost 3 bases and 0 bases, in that order; junction bases with no gene match: 7. CDR3 in amino acids: CASSSGQGPMNTEAFF. CDR3 coding DNA: TGCGCCAGCAGCTCTGGACAGGGCCCCATGAACACTGAAGCTTTCTTT.

This rearrangement joins TRBV18 to TRBJ2-3; 8 bases fit TRBD2. In germline, CDR1 is KGHSH, CDR2 LQKENI. The CDR3 totals 14 residues. Losses at the gene ends were 5 bases for V and 1 base for J; bases not matched to a gene: 2. The CDR3 DNA is TGTGCCAGCTCAACAGCGGGGGGCACAGATACGCAGTATTTT. This codes for CASSTAGGTDTQYF.

The chain combines TRBV7-9 with TRBJ2-5; D is uncertain. This CDR3 has 17 amino acids. CDR1 and CDR2 (germline): SEHNR, FQNEAQ (reference sequence). V was pared by 1 base and J by 3 bases, with 18 bases between. CDR3 residues: CASSLVYVRPLEETQYF. Here the CDR3 DNA reads TGTGCCAGCAGCTTAGTCTACGTCCGGCCCCTAGAAGAGACCCAGTACTTC.

This clonotype was seen only a few times. V is TRBV27 and J is TRBJ2-3; unclear D gene. CDR3 length equals 13 residues. Germline CDR1 is MNHEY and CDR2 is SMNVEV (reference sequence). V shed 5 bases and J shed 5 bases, with 11 bases lying between them. CDR3 DNA: TGTGCCAGCAGTCCGATGAACGGAGATACGCAGTATTTT. It yields the protein CASSPMNGDTQYF.

There are a few counts of this clonotype. This chain links TRBV25-1 with TRBJ2-3, with 12 bases lining up with TRBD2. The V and J ends lost 3 bases and 3 bases, in that order; junction bases with no gene match: 4. Germline-derived CDR1 and CDR2 are MGHDK and SYGVNS. The CDR3 sequence is 16 residues long. In DNA, the CDR3 is TGTGCCAGCAGTGAGGGCGGGACTAGCGGGACAGATACGCAGTATTTT. It yields the protein CASSEGGTSGTDTQYF.

V usage is TRBV5-6 and J usage is TRBJ2-3; the match to TRBD2 covers 11 bases. V trimming: 4 bases; J trimming: 2 bases; junction bases outside the gene matches: 3. The germline CDR1 and CDR2 sequences are SGHDT and YYEEEE. The CDR3 is 15 residues long. The CDR3 region is CASSMGLAVTDTQYF. The CDR3 DNA reads as TGTGCCAGCAGCATGGGACTAGCGGTCACAGATACGCAGTATTTT.

The genes are TRBV5-1 and TRBJ2-5; 16 bases are shared with TRBD2. The CDR3 length is 18 residues. Germline CDR1 and CDR2: SGHRS and YFSETQ. V shed 2 bases and J 5 bases; nucleotides not matched to a gene: 9. The DNA of the CDR3 is TGCGCCAGCAGCTTAACCCCGGGACTAGCGGGGGGGCAGGAGACCCAGTACTTC. It encodes CASSLTPGLAGGQETQYF.

The V and J genes are TRBV6-1 and TRBJ2-1; 8 bases match TRBD1. V lost 5 bases to trimming and J lost 1 base; unmatched junction nucleotides: 13. Germline CDR1 reads MNHNS; CDR2 reads SASEGT. CDR3 length equals 18 residues. This CDR3 is CASSKLHAGGRSYNEQFF. DNA for the CDR3: TGTGCCAGCAGTAAACTCCACGCAGGGGGCCGATCCTACAATGAGCAGTTCTTC.

This clonotype came up a few times. V and J are TRBV20-1 and TRBJ2-1, with 7 nucleotides matching TRBD2. CDR1 is DFQATT and CDR2 is SNEGSKA in the germline V gene (reference sequence). The J segment lost 2 bases and the V segment lost 0 bases, leaving 10 bases of the junction unmatched. CDR3 length equals 17 residues. In DNA, the CDR3 is TGCAGTGCTAGAGATGTAGCGGGTGCCGCTCCCTACAATGAGCAGTTCTTC. This translates into CSARDVAGAAPYNEQFF.

The sample holds a few counts of this clonotype. CDR3 amino acids: CASSLAASQPQHF. DNA of the CDR3: TGTGCCAGCAGCTTGGCAGCCTCCCAGCCCCAGCATTTT. This chain connects TRBV5-6 to TRBJ1-5; no definite D call. This CDR3 contains 13 residues. Trimming cost V 0 bases and J 7 bases, with 8 bases left between them. CDR1 and CDR2 from the germline V gene are SGHDT and YYEEEE. Combining the CDR3 with reference TRBV5-6 and TRBJ1-5 gives the whole variable domain DAGVTQSPTHLIKTRGQQVTLRCSPKSGHDTVSWYQQALGQGPQFIFQYYEEEERQRGNFPDRFSGHQFPNYSSELNVNALLLGDSALYLCASSLAASQPQHFGDGTRLSIL.

The V and J genes are TRBV20-1 and TRBJ1-4; 8 nucleotides match TRBD1. The germline CDR1 and CDR2 sequences are DFQATT and SNEGSKA (reference sequence). CDR3 size: 14 residues. V shed 2 bases and J 5 bases; nucleotides not matched to a gene: 4. CDR3 loop: CSARRQGTNEKLFF. The CDR3, as DNA: TGCAGTGCTAGAAGACAGGGGACGAATGAAAAACTGTTTTTT.

This clonotype was recorded many times. The V and J genes are TRBV12-3 or TRBV12-4 and TRBJ1-2, with 8 bases fitting TRBD1. Germline trimming cut 6 bases from V and 2 bases from J; bases unmatched to any gene: 5. CDR3 length equals 14 residues. DNA for the CDR3: TGTGCCAGCAGCCGCCGGACAGGGAACTATGGCTACACCTTC. It encodes CASSRRTGNYGYTF.

This clonotype was detected ten times or more. The chain uses TRBV5-6 and TRBJ1-2; D call uncertain. V was clipped by 3 bases and J by 6 bases, with 12 bases between them. Per the germline V gene, CDR1 is SGHDT and CDR2 is YYEEEE. CDR3 length: 13 residues. CDR3 protein: CASSYQAINGYTF. The CDR3 DNA follows: TGTGCCAGCAGCTATCAGGCTATAAATGGCTACACCTTC.

This clonotype was seen at least ten times. CDR3 in amino acids: CSVVLWGNIQYF. CDR3 DNA sequence: TGCAGCGTTGTGTTGTGGGGAAACATTCAGTACTTC. V and J are TRBV29-1 and TRBJ2-4; D ambiguous. This CDR3 region has 12 residues. Germline V lookup: CDR1 SQVTM, CDR2 ANQGSEA. Deletions cut 4 bases from V and 6 bases from J, with 10 bases between.

The chain links TRBV20-1 to TRBJ2-5; TRBD2 matches at 7 bases. This CDR3 comprises 16 residues. CDR1 and CDR2 from the germline V gene are DFQATT and SNEGSKA (reference sequence). With V trimmed by 5 bases and J by 4 bases, 16 bases remained unmatched. This CDR3 is CSAPLTASGLRETQYF. CDR3 nucleotides: TGCAGTGCTCCTCTTACAGCGTCGGGACTAAGAGAGACCCAGTACTTC.

This clonotype was counted at least ten times. The genes are TRBV28 and TRBJ2-5, with 8 bases identical to TRBD1. After removal of 7 bases from V and 1 base from J, the junction contained 8 bases not matched to a gene. Germline CDR1 reads MDHEN; CDR2 reads SYDVKM. The CDR3 loop spans 15 amino acids. For the CDR3, the DNA is TGTGCCAGCACCTACAACGGACAGGGCCAAGAGACCCAGTACTTC. Residues: CASTYNGQGQETQYF.

This clonotype was seen repeatedly, ten times or more. This chain joins TRBV5-1 and TRBJ2-7, with a possible D match to TRBD2 (5 bases). The CDR3 has 15 residues. Germline CDR1 and CDR2: SGHRS and YFSETQ. Between the trimmed V and J ends, which lost 0 bases and 4 bases, there was a span of 14 bases. For the CDR3, the DNA is TGCGCCAGCAGCTTGGTTGCGTCGGAGGAGTACGAGCAGTACTTC. It specifies CASSLVASEEYEQYF.

This sequence joins TRBV18 and TRBJ1-4; D is unclear. Trimming left V 4 bases short and J 8 bases short, with 14 bases between. The CDR3 is made up of 14 amino acids. The germline gives CDR1 KGHSH, CDR2 LQKENI. The CDR3 spells CASSLHRAGEKLFF. CDR3 bases: TGTGCCAGCTCACTTCATCGGGCGGGCGAAAAACTGTTTTTT.

This chain links TRBV29-1 with TRBJ1-3; D is unclear. The CDR3 runs to 14 residues. Germline loops: CDR1 SQVTM, CDR2 ANQGSEA. Deletions cut 1 base from V and 0 bases from J, with 7 bases between. CDR3 coding DNA: TGCAGCGTTGAAGTGGGCCGCTCTGGAAACACCATATATTTT. Translation gives CSVEVGRSGNTIYF.

This clonotype has only a few counts. V gene TRBV9 combines with J gene TRBJ2-1; D is unclear. Germline values: CDR1 SGDLS, CDR2 YYNGEE. The CDR3 extends over 14 amino acids. Trimming removed 0 bases at V and 6 bases at J, with 10 bases between. The CDR3: CASSVASFPNEQFF. The CDR3 coding sequence is TGTGCCAGCAGCGTAGCCAGTTTCCCCAATGAGCAGTTCTTC.

The chain couples TRBV12-3 or TRBV12-4 to TRBJ1-1; D possibly corresponds to TRBD1 (6 bases). The CDR3 totals 15 residues. The V end lost 6 bases, the J end lost 4 bases, and 18 bases lay between the germline ends. Here the CDR3 DNA reads TGTGCCAGCAGGCCCCGGGAGGGGGGGAGCACTGAAGCTTTCTTT. Translated: CASRPREGGSTEAFF.

The chain combines TRBV5-1 with TRBJ2-1, with 7 bases fitting TRBD2. The ends lost 6 bases at V and 4 bases at J; junction bases unmatched: 10. Germline-derived CDR1 and CDR2 are SGHRS and YFSETQ. This CDR3 has 15 amino acids. In DNA, the CDR3 is TGCGCCAGCACCCTAACGACTAGCAGATACAATGAGCAGTTCTTC. It yields the protein CASTLTTSRYNEQFF.

The chain recombines TRBV2 with TRBJ2-3, with TRBD2 identical over 9 bases. CDR1 is SNHLY, CDR2 FYNNEI, per germline. The CDR3 spans 14 residues. The V and J ends lost 6 bases and 4 bases, in that order; junction bases with no gene match: 5. The CDR3 loop is CASRVSGGADTQYF. The CDR3 nucleotides are TGTGCCAGCAGAGTTAGCGGGGGCGCAGATACGCAGTATTTT.

V gene TRBV10-3 combines with J gene TRBJ2-1; D unclear. The better agreement between TRBJ2-7 and the DNA end casts doubt on the J call. Germline CDR1 reads ENHRY; CDR2 reads SYGVKD. The CDR3 is made up of 14 amino acids. This chain's CDR3 is CAISDYHESYEQYF. The CDR3 DNA reads TGTGCCATCAGTGATTACCATGAATCCTACGAGCAGTACTTC.

In this sample, this clonotype turned up a few times. V and J are TRBV5-1 and TRBJ1-4, with D possibly being TRBD1 (6 bases). This CDR3 contains 15 residues. CDR1 and CDR2 (germline): SGHRS, YFSETQ. The V and J ends lost 5 bases and 8 bases respectively, with 19 bases between them. CDR3 loop: CASSSTGPAREKLFF. Written as DNA, the CDR3 is TGCGCCAGCAGTTCAACAGGGCCGGCCAGGGAAAAACTGTTTTTT.

Worth noting for this clonotype: This clone may be a read error of a much larger clone one base away. V is TRBV13 and J is TRBJ2-5, with 7 bases identical to TRBD2. This CDR3 contains 13 residues. Unmatched junction bases numbered 9, after V lost 11 bases and J lost 3 bases. Germline assignment: CDR1 PRHDT and CDR2 FYEKMQ (reference sequence). As DNA, the CDR3 is TGTGCCGGCGAATCTAGCGGAAAAGAGACCCAGTACTTC. Translation: CAGESSGKETQYF.